Shown below are 20 T cell receptor beta chains from a single sample sequenced in a study of blood T cell repertoires in COVID-19. TCRdb's table, derived via immunoSEQ multiplex PCR, lists solely in-frame clones and lacks some. This sample yields 95,000 to 100,000 clones, of which roughly 80% are seen a single time; approximately 22% belongs to the top ten. Sequencing used peripheral blood. These TCRs come from a human donor in a cohort sampled during active COVID-19.

The chain has TRBV24-1 and TRBJ2-1, with 8 bases identical to TRBD1. The CDR3 runs 14 residues. The V and J ends lost 7 bases and 6 bases, in that order; junction bases with no gene match: 7. CDR1 KGHDR and CDR2 SFDVKD come from the germline V gene. DNA of the CDR3: TGTGCCACCAGGGGGACAGGTAGTCCCAATGAGCAGTTCTTC. Its translation: CATRGTGSPNEQFF.

The J gene is TRBJ1-1, the V gene TRBV6-1, with D uncertain. CDR1 is MNHNS, CDR2 SASEGT, per germline. The CDR3 runs 13 residues. Trimming removed 2 bases from V and 5 bases from J, with 9 bases in between. The CDR3 coding sequence is TGTGCCAGCAGTGAAAAGGGAGGGACTGAAGCTTTCTTT. Protein: CASSEKGGTEAFF.

This clone has only one observation. CDR3 sequence (DNA): TGTGCCAGCAGTGAGCACACAGGGGGCGGTAACTACGAGCAGTACTTC. It codes for CASSEHTGGGNYEQYF. V usage is TRBV25-1 and J usage is TRBJ2-7; 9 bases are shared with TRBD1. The ends lost 3 bases at V and 3 bases at J; junction bases unmatched: 9. Germline V gene lookup returns CDR1 MGHDK and CDR2 SYGVNS. The length of the CDR3 is 16 residues.

This clone came up once. CDR3 sequence: CASSYPGGYNEQFF. In nucleotides, the CDR3 is TGTGCCAGCAGTTATCCGGGGGGATACAATGAGCAGTTCTTC. The genes are TRBV6-5 and TRBJ2-1; 7 bases match TRBD2. Trimming at V came to 3 bases and at J to 4 bases, leaving 3 bases not matched to a gene. Per germline, CDR1 MNHEY and CDR2 SVGAGI. The CDR3 is made up of 14 amino acids.

This clone was counted a single time. This sequence joins TRBV6-5 and TRBJ1-1, with 8 bases that match TRBD1. Per germline, CDR1 MNHEY and CDR2 SVGAGI. The ends lost 4 bases at V and 5 bases at J; junction bases unmatched: 6. The CDR3 runs 14 residues. The DNA for the CDR3 is TGTGCCAGCAGTTTCCAGGGGGCTGGGACTGAAGCTTTCTTT. This sequence encodes CASSFQGAGTEAFF.

The chain recombines TRBV3-1 (or the pseudogene TRBV3-2) with TRBJ2-3; D might be TRBD2 (6 bases). V lost 0 bases to trimming and J lost 7 bases, with 14 bases between them. CDR3 length equals 15 residues. CDR1 and CDR2 from the germline V gene are LGHDT and YNNKEL (reference sequence). The CDR3 bases are TGTGCCAGCAGCCAAGATGTGACCGGCGGGAATACGCAGTATTTT. Protein product: CASSQDVTGGNTQYF.

The rearrangement uses TRBV6-1 and TRBJ1-1; no firm D call. The CDR3 extends over 13 amino acids. The ends were cut back, 1 base at V and 10 bases at J, with 13 bases in the middle. Germline V gene data show CDR1 as MNHNS and CDR2 as SASEGT. For the CDR3, the DNA is TGTGCCAGCAGTGAAGTAGCCAGCTATCCAGCTTTCTTT. Residues: CASSEVASYPAFF.

This clone has more than one count but fewer than ten. This chain joins TRBV19 and TRBJ1-1; TRBD1 might be the D (5 bases). Germline V CDR1 and CDR2: LNHDA, SQIVND (reference sequence). There are 14 residues in the CDR3. The V gene lost 3 bases and the J gene lost 5 bases, with 13 bases spanning the gap. This CDR3 is CASSILGVGTEAFF. In DNA, the CDR3 is TGTGCCAGTAGTATCCTAGGGGTGGGTACTGAAGCTTTCTTT.

The V call is TRBV7-9, the J call TRBJ1-3; D uncertain. The length of the CDR3 is 14 residues. Germline lookup yields CDR1 SEHNR and CDR2 FQNEAQ (reference sequence). V lost 5 bases to trimming and J lost 4 bases, with 12 bases between them. The CDR3 protein is CASSRGGSGNTIYF. In nucleotides, the CDR3 is TGTGCCAGCAGCCGCGGAGGGTCCGGAAACACCATATATTTT.

The genes are TRBV7-2 and TRBJ2-7; 10 nucleotides match TRBD1. The CDR3 length is 14 residues. V was pared by 6 bases and J by 6 bases, with 8 bases of the junction left unmatched. Germline CDR1 and CDR2: SGHTA and FQGNSA. The CDR3 nucleotides read TGTGCCAGCAGAACGGGACAGGGGACCGGCGAGCAGTACTTC. Its protein product is CASRTGQGTGEQYF.

This chain links TRBV5-1 with TRBJ2-3; 9 nucleotides match TRBD2. Losses at the gene ends were 0 bases for V and 6 bases for J; bases not matched to a gene: 5. This CDR3 region has 15 residues. Per germline, CDR1 SGHRS and CDR2 YFSETQ. The CDR3 sequence is CASSLVLAGRDTQYF. CDR3 coding DNA: TGCGCCAGCAGCTTGGTTCTAGCGGGGAGGGATACGCAGTATTTT.

The rearrangement links TRBV18 to TRBJ1-2; 7 bases agree with TRBD1. Germline V gene lookup returns CDR1 KGHSH and CDR2 LQKENI. J was trimmed by 4 bases and V by 2 bases; bases with no gene match: 4. The CDR3 consists of 14 residues. This CDR3 reads CASSPDRAPYGYTF. The CDR3 DNA is TGTGCCAGCTCACCAGACAGGGCCCCCTATGGCTACACCTTC.

The rearrangement links TRBV19 to TRBJ2-3; 16 bases match TRBD2. J gave up 3 bases and V 5 bases, and 14 bases lay outside the gene matches. CDR3 length: 20 amino acids. Germline V gene lookup returns CDR1 LNHDA and CDR2 SQIVND (reference sequence). CDR3 in DNA: TGTGCCAGTAGTCTCACGGGACTAGCGGGAGGGCCTGGAAGGACAGATACGCAGTATTTT. This sequence encodes CASSLTGLAGGPGRTDTQYF.

The V call is TRBV7-9, the J call TRBJ1-2; weak D call: TRBD1 (5 bases). Trimming took 5 bases from V and 7 from J, leaving 14 bases between them. Germline V gene lookup returns CDR1 SEHNR and CDR2 FQNEAQ (reference sequence). This CDR3 is built from 13 residues. The CDR3 bases are TGTGCCAGCAGCCCAGGAGGGGCTGGTGGCTACACCTTC. Protein: CASSPGGAGGYTF.

The rearrangement joins TRBV12-5 to TRBJ2-3, with 8 bases identical to TRBD1. V was clipped by 7 bases and J by 1 base; unmatched bases: 4. Germline CDR1 and CDR2: LGHNT and FRNRAP. The CDR3 is made up of 14 amino acids. The CDR3 DNA is TGTGCTAGTGTCCAGGGGGCTCGCACAGATACGCAGTATTTT. This gives the protein CASVQGARTDTQYF.

The chain has TRBV10-3 and TRBJ2-1; TRBD2 matches at 14 bases. Germline V gene sequence: CDR1 ENHRY, CDR2 SYGVKD. This CDR3 comprises 19 residues. Unmatched junction bases numbered 8, after V lost 0 bases and J lost 4 bases. CDR3 sequence: CAISESLGTSGGRYNEQFF. CDR3 DNA sequence: TGTGCCATCAGTGAGTCGTTAGGGACTAGCGGGGGCCGATACAATGAGCAGTTCTTC.

V is TRBV5-8 and J is TRBJ2-3; D is possibly TRBD2 (6 bases). CDR1 and CDR2 (germline): SGHTS, YDEGEE. Trimming removed 0 bases at V and 1 base at J, with 9 bases between. This CDR3 contains 15 residues. CDR3 in amino acids: CASSLASVRTDTQYF. DNA of the CDR3: TGTGCCAGCAGCTTGGCTAGCGTACGCACAGATACGCAGTATTTT. The whole variable domain, remainder taken from reference TRBV5-8 and TRBJ2-3, is EAGVTQSPTHLIKTRGQQATLRCSPISGHTSVYWYQQALGLGLQFLLWYDEGEERNRGNFPPRFSGRQFPNYSSELNVNALELEDSALYLCASSLASVRTDTQYFGPGTRLTVL.

The CDR3 protein is CASSLRLAGAQETQYF. CDR3 in DNA: TGCGCCAGCAGCCTCAGACTAGCGGGAGCCCAAGAGACCCAGTACTTC. The genes are TRBV4-1 and TRBJ2-5, with 12 bases matching TRBD2. The V and J ends lost 4 bases and 1 base, in that order; junction bases with no gene match: 4. The CDR3 has 16 amino acids. CDR1 is MGHRA, CDR2 YSYEKL, per germline.

The chain uses TRBV6-1 and TRBJ2-3, with 8 bases matching TRBD1. V dropped 3 bases and J dropped 3; count of bases not matched to a gene: 8. In germline, CDR1 is MNHNS, CDR2 SASEGT. The CDR3 spans 16 residues. CDR3 region: CASSDSRGRITDTQYF. The DNA of the CDR3 is TGTGCCAGCAGTGATTCCAGGGGGCGCATAACAGATACGCAGTATTTT.

This clone has a handful of counts. The chain is built from TRBV20-1 and TRBJ1-1; the D is unclear. CDR3 length: 11 amino acids. From germline, CDR1 is DFQATT and CDR2 SNEGSKA (reference sequence). V was pared by 1 base and J by 3 bases, with 3 bases between. CDR3 DNA sequence: TGCAGTGCTAGAGGAGACACTGAAGCTTTCTTT. Protein: CSARGDTEAFF.